The 9 T cell receptor beta chains reported below all come from one sample, sequenced in a study of blood T cell repertoires in COVID-19 (TCRdb year 2020). The library was produced with the immunoSEQ multiplex PCR assay. The table was pulled from immuneACCESS by TCRdb, which kept in-frame rearrangements only. Such tables lose some clones; where checked, under half of the loss comes from unresolved V genes, and the rest has no known cause. Within this sample are roughly 180,000 clones, with around 80% of them counted one time only. Jointly, the top ten make up less than 4% of the sample. The sequenced material came from PBMCs or T cells enriched from blood (not recorded which). These receptors were obtained from a woman in her forties or fifties in a cohort exposed to, infected with or recovered from COVID-19 (not recorded which).

The CDR3 sequence is CASSYTGENSPLHF. As DNA, the CDR3 is TGTGCCAGCAGTTACACAGGGGAAAATTCACCCCTCCACTTT. The V and J genes are TRBV5-5 and TRBJ1-6; 7 positions agree with TRBD1. The CDR3 extends over 14 amino acids. Losses at the gene ends were 5 bases for V and 7 bases for J; bases not matched to a gene: 6. CDR1 is SGHKS, CDR2 YYEKEE, per germline (reference sequence).

The gene calls are TRBV28 and TRBJ2-7; possible D gene TRBD1, 5 bases. The CDR3 runs 11 residues. Per the germline V gene, CDR1 is MDHEN and CDR2 is SYDVKM. With 10 bases removed from V and 7 bases from J, the gap between germline ends came to 14 bases. CDR3 DNA sequence: TGTGCCACAGGTCTAGGGGTGGAGCAGTACTTC. It codes for CATGLGVEQYF.

V gene TRBV6-5 combines with J gene TRBJ2-4, with D possibly matching TRBD1 (6 bases). Deletions cut 5 bases from V and 0 bases from J, with 11 bases between. Germline lookup yields CDR1 MNHEY and CDR2 SVGAGI. CDR3 length: 15 amino acids. Here the CDR3 DNA reads TGTGCCAGCAGTAGACAGGCAGAAGCCAAAAACATTCAGTACTTC. Residues: CASSRQAEAKNIQYF.

The chain employs TRBV9 and TRBJ1-1; D is perhaps TRBD1 (6 bases). This CDR3 is 17 amino acids long. Trimming took off 3 bases at V and 5 bases at J, with 23 bases between the two ends. Germline V gene data show CDR1 as SGDLS and CDR2 as YYNGEE. The CDR3 sequence: CASSGGSRQAGRTEAFF. In DNA, the CDR3 is TGTGCCAGCAGCGGAGGTAGTCGACAGGCGGGTCGAACTGAAGCTTTCTTT.

The J gene is TRBJ2-7, the V gene TRBV7-2; D perhaps matches TRBD2 (7 bases). The CDR3 runs 14 residues. Germline V gene lookup returns CDR1 SGHTA and CDR2 FQGNSA. Trimming removed 6 bases at V and 0 bases at J, with 12 bases between. The CDR3 protein is CASRRGGPSYEQYF. In nucleotides, the CDR3 is TGTGCCAGCAGACGCGGGGGCCCCTCCTACGAGCAGTACTTC.

This clone was recorded a few times. An end of the junction does not agree with germline; a read error may underlie this. The chain employs TRBV6-1 and TRBJ2-1; 7 nucleotides match TRBD1. Germline V gives CDR1 MNHNS, CDR2 SASEGT. This CDR3 spans 14 amino acids. This chain's CDR3 is CASSQALTGRGQFF. CDR3 DNA: TGTGCCAGCAGTCAAGCCTTGACAGGGCGAGGGCAGTTCTTC.

To note about this clone: The junction departs from the called germline gene at one end, perhaps through a read error. The gene calls are TRBV19 and TRBJ2-7, with D maybe TRBD2 (7 bases). CDR3 length: 15 amino acids. The germline CDR1 and CDR2 sequences are LNHDA and SQIVND (reference sequence). The CDR3 region has the DNA TGTGCCAGTAGTATCCCCGGGGGGCTCTCCCACGAGCAGTACTTC. Translation gives CASSIPGGLSHEQYF. The full variable domain, completed using reference TRBV19 and TRBJ2-7, is DGGITQSPKYLFRKEGQNVTLSCEQNLNHDAMYWYRQDPGQGLRLIYYSQIVNDFQKGDIAEGYSVSREKKESFPLTVTSAQKNPTAFYLCASSIPGGLSHEQYFGPGTRLTVT.

The rearrangement uses TRBV29-1 and TRBJ1-1; 9 nucleotides agree with TRBD1. The germline V gene encodes CDR1 SQVTM and CDR2 ANQGSEA. This CDR3 contains 14 residues. Germline trimming cut 6 bases from V and 5 bases from J; bases unmatched to any gene: 10. The CDR3 here is CSVGATGQGTEAFF. The CDR3 DNA follows: TGCAGCGTGGGGGCAACTGGACAGGGGACTGAAGCTTTCTTT. The variable domain in full, completed from reference TRBV29-1 and TRBJ1-1, reads SAVISQKPSRDICQRGTSLTIQCQVDSQVTMMFWYRQQPGQSLTLIATANQGSEATYESGFVIDKFPISRPNLTFSTLTVSNMSPEDSSIYLCSVGATGQGTEAFFGQGTRLTVV.

Concerning this clone: This sample also contains other DNA sequences that code for the same CDR3. V is TRBV3-1 (or the pseudogene TRBV3-2) and J is TRBJ2-3; 8 bases line up with TRBD2. The CDR3 has 15 residues. CDR1 and CDR2 from the germline V gene are LGHDT and YNNKEL (reference sequence). Trimming cost V 1 base and J 0 bases; bases outside gene matches: 0. CDR3 bases: TGTGCCAGCAGCCAAGGACTAGCGAGCACAGATACGCAGTATTTT. Its translation: CASSQGLASTDTQYF.